The rows below give T cell receptor beta chains drawn from one sample of a study of blood T cell repertoires in COVID-19. Measured with immunoSEQ multiplex PCR; TCRdb has only the in-frame clones, and not every one. This sample has roughly 260,000 clones, with 90% to 95% found just once. Material for sequencing was PBMCs or T cells enriched from blood (not recorded which). The origin of the receptors is a human donor in a cohort exposed to, infected with or recovered from COVID-19 (not recorded which). The donor label of this sample is uncertain. Each CDR3 is given with its conserved first and last residue. Fields, in order: V gene, J gene, CDR3 protein.

>TRBV30|TRBJ2-5
CAWSGGTAQETQYF
>TRBV5-4|TRBJ2-1
CASSRTSGGRRYNEQFF
>TRBV19|TRBJ2-2
CASSPRRVPTGELFF
>TRBV18|TRBJ1-1
CASSQGAPNTEAFF
>TRBV5-5|TRBJ1-5
CASSLGPGGNQPQHF
>TRBV6-5|TRBJ1-1
CASSYFPGGTTEAFF
>TRBV19|TRBJ2-3
CASSITGGPFTDTQYF
>TRBV7-9|TRBJ2-6
CASSLGSPHSGANVLTF
>TRBV11-3|TRBJ2-5
CASSPGPGVSGQETQYF
>TRBV28|TRBJ2-7
CASSPPATYEQYF
>TRBV18|TRBJ1-2
CASSPFGTGGDYGYTF
>TRBV2|TRBJ1-3
CASSPGQAAGNTIYF
>TRBV6-4|TRBJ1-1
CASSDSEQTEAFF
>TRBV30|TRBJ2-5
CAWGGQPQETQYF
>TRBV27|TRBJ2-1
CASSSLLAGIDNEQFF
>TRBV6-2/TRBV6-3|TRBJ2-5
CASSFEETQYF
>TRBV3-1/TRBV3-2|TRBJ1-5
CASSQDSSFGSNQPQHF
>TRBV7-3|TRBJ1-2
CASSPGGGLGYTF